Each of the 18 T cell receptor beta chains below was sequenced from the same sample in a study of immune evolution from preneoplasia to lung adenocarcinoma. Sequencing used immunoSEQ multiplex PCR; TCRdb keeps in-frame clones, though not all of them. In the table there are roughly 5,000 clones, roughly three quarters of which are singletons. The material sequenced was FFPE minimally invasive lung adenocarcinoma tissue. These receptors were collected from a person between 55 and 80 years old with lung adenocarcinoma.

Of note for this clone: A read error may produce the germline difference seen at one junction end. The chain has TRBV5-4 and TRBJ1-6; D unresolved. Germline V lookup: CDR1 SGHNT, CDR2 YYREEE (reference sequence). This CDR3 is 16 amino acids long. CDR3 region: CASSLEASSYNSLLHF. CDR3 nucleotide sequence: TGTGCCAGCAGCTTGGAGGCCAGCTCCTATAATTCACTCCTCCACTTT. Filled out from reference TRBV5-4 and TRBJ1-6, the complete variable domain reads ETGVTQSPTHLIKTRGQQVTLRCSSQSGHNTVSWYQQALGQGPQFIFQYYREEENGRGNFPPRFSGLQFPNYSSELNVNALELDDSALYLCASSLEASSYNSLLHFGNGTRLTVT.

The V call is TRBV5-1, the J call TRBJ2-3; D not resolved. Germline loops: CDR1 SGHRS, CDR2 YFSETQ. The CDR3 length is 12 residues. V was cut by 4 bases and J by 5 bases, with 8 bases left in between. CDR3 nucleotide sequence: TGCGCCAGCAGCCTAACGGTAGATACGCAGTATTTT. It encodes CASSLTVDTQYF.

Written as DNA, the CDR3 is TGTGCCAGCAGCTTGGTGGGGGGACTGAACACTGAAGCTTTCTTT. Its protein is CASSLVGGLNTEAFF. The J gene is TRBJ1-1, the V gene TRBV5-4; perhaps TRBD1 as D (5 bases). This CDR3 is built from 15 residues. V was shortened by 0 bases and J by 0 bases, with 9 bases between the two germline ends. Germline V gene data show CDR1 as SGHNT and CDR2 as YYREEE (reference sequence).

V usage is TRBV7-9 and J usage is TRBJ1-2; the D gene is possibly TRBD1 (5 bases). Germline lookup yields CDR1 SEHNR and CDR2 FQNEAQ (reference sequence). Between the trimmed V and J ends, which lost 0 bases and 7 bases, there was a span of 18 bases. The CDR3 has 16 residues. The CDR3 DNA reads as TGTGCCAGCAGCTTAGCGGCGGCGGGACTTACTGGTGGCTACACCTTC. This codes for CASSLAAAGLTGGYTF.

The rearrangement uses TRBV14 and TRBJ1-6; TRBD1 might be the D (5 bases). The ends were cut back, 0 bases at V and 11 bases at J, with 8 bases in the middle. The CDR3 spans 13 residues. In germline, CDR1 is SGHDN, CDR2 FVKESK. Here the CDR3 DNA reads TGTGCCAGCAGCCAAGAGGGCAGGGCACCCCTCCACTTT. Amino acid sequence: CASSQEGRAPLHF.

The gene calls are TRBV7-9 and TRBJ2-5; a weak D match, TRBD2 (6 bases). Trimming removed 5 bases at V and 2 bases at J, with 15 bases between. CDR1 and CDR2 from the germline V gene are SEHNR and FQNEAQ (reference sequence). This CDR3 is built from 15 residues. CDR3 DNA: TGTGCCAGCAGCGATAGGGGCGGGGCTCAAGAGACCCAGTACTTC. It yields the protein CASSDRGGAQETQYF. Drawing the rest from reference TRBV7-9 and TRBJ2-5, the complete variable domain is DTGVSQNPRHKITKRGQNVTFRCDPISEHNRLYWYRQTLGQGPEFLTYFQNEAQLEKSRLLSDRFSAERPKGSFSTLEIQRTEQGDSAMYLCASSDRGGAQETQYFGPGTRLLVL.

This chain uses TRBV4-1 with TRBJ2-1; 8 bases agree with TRBD2. CDR1 and CDR2 from the germline V gene are MGHRA and YSYEKL. This CDR3 region has 17 residues. V lost 4 bases and J lost 8; bases outside the gene matches: 16. CDR3 amino acids: CASSPLAQRGPVDEQFF. CDR3 nucleotides: TGCGCCAGCAGCCCCTTGGCCCAGCGGGGGCCTGTCGATGAGCAGTTCTTC.

The rearrangement uses TRBV4-1 and TRBJ1-4, with 10 bases aligning to TRBD1. The trim removed 1 base at V and 5 bases at J, leaving 4 bases unmatched. CDR3 length equals 16 residues. Germline-derived CDR1 and CDR2 are MGHRA and YSYEKL. The chain's CDR3 is CASSQVRGQGNEKLFF. CDR3 nucleotides: TGCGCCAGCAGCCAAGTCCGGGGACAGGGGAATGAAAAACTGTTTTTT.

This chain joins TRBV28 and TRBJ1-5; D remains unclear. This CDR3 spans 14 amino acids. Germline lookup yields CDR1 MDHEN and CDR2 SYDVKM. Trimming took 1 base from V and 8 from J, leaving 12 bases between them. The CDR3 nucleotides read TGTGCCAGCAGTTTATTGCAGGTTGGGGAGCCCCAGCATTTT. Its translation: CASSLLQVGEPQHF.

The J gene is TRBJ2-3, the V gene TRBV5-8; 8 nucleotides match TRBD2. V dropped 6 bases and J dropped 4; count of bases not matched to a gene: 10. Germline V CDR1 and CDR2: SGHTS, YDEGEE. There are 15 residues in the CDR3. The CDR3 region is CASNFPGGGPDTQYF. Here the CDR3 DNA reads TGTGCCAGCAACTTCCCGGGGGGGGGTCCAGATACGCAGTATTTT.

This chain connects TRBV6-1 to TRBJ1-5, with D unclear. Germline loops: CDR1 MNHNS, CDR2 SASEGT. This CDR3 is 13 amino acids long. Trimming removed 6 bases from V and 0 bases from J, with 6 bases in between. This CDR3 is CASSATSNQPQHF. CDR3 nucleotides: TGTGCCAGCAGCGCGACTAGCAATCAGCCCCAGCATTTT.

This sequence joins TRBV4-2 and TRBJ2-2; TRBD1 matches at 7 bases. The CDR3 runs 17 residues. From germline, CDR1 is LGHNA and CDR2 YNFKEQ. Trimming removed 0 bases from V and 5 bases from J; junction bases left unmatched: 9. CDR3 in amino acids: CASSQDYKGAVTGELFF. The CDR3 bases are TGTGCCAGCAGCCAAGATTACAAGGGGGCGGTTACCGGGGAGCTGTTTTTT.

The V call is TRBV7-2, the J call TRBJ1-2, with D unclear. Trimming cost V 4 bases and J 8 bases, with 17 bases left between them. CDR3 length: 14 residues. Germline CDR1 reads SGHTA; CDR2 reads FQGNSA. The DNA of the CDR3 is TGTGCCAGCAGCTGGACGCAGGATCCTGGAGGCTACACCTTC. Its translation: CASSWTQDPGGYTF. Looking up the rest from reference TRBV7-2 and TRBJ1-2 gives the full variable domain: GAGVSQSPSNKVTEKGKDVELRCDPISGHTALYWYRQSLGQGLEFLIYFQGNSAPDKSGLPSDRFSAERTGGSVSTLTIQRTQQEDSAVYLCASSWTQDPGGYTFGSGTRLTVV.

This clone counts as hyperexpanded. The sample holds other DNA sequences that translate to the same CDR3. V and J are TRBV27 and TRBJ1-6; TRBD1 matches 7 bases. This CDR3 has 14 residues. J was trimmed by 2 bases and V by 9 bases; bases with no gene match: 4. Germline CDR1 reads MNHEY; CDR2 reads SMNVEV (reference sequence). Here the CDR3 DNA reads TGTGCCAGTCGGGACAGCCCCTATAATTCACCCCTCCACTTT. Amino acid sequence: CASRDSPYNSPLHF.

The chain couples TRBV5-6 to TRBJ2-3; a weak D match, TRBD2 (5 bases). The CDR3 is 15 residues long. The V end was cut by 2 bases, the J end by 6 bases, with 16 bases between. The germline V gene has CDR1 SGHDT and CDR2 YYEEEE. CDR3 in DNA: TGTGCCAGCAGCTTCCTACCCGGCGGCGGGGATACGCAGTATTTT. It codes for CASSFLPGGGDTQYF. Together with reference TRBV5-6 and TRBJ2-3, the CDR3 gives the full variable domain: DAGVTQSPTHLIKTRGQQVTLRCSPKSGHDTVSWYQQALGQGPQFIFQYYEEEERQRGNFPDRFSGHQFPNYSSELNVNALLLGDSALYLCASSFLPGGGDTQYFGPGTRLTVL.

This sequence joins TRBV11-2 and TRBJ1-2; unclear D gene. CDR3 length: 13 amino acids. From germline, CDR1 is SGHAT and CDR2 FQNNGV. Between the trimmed V and J ends, which lost 1 base and 1 base, there was a span of 4 bases. CDR3 bases: TGTGCCAGCAGCTTAGGGTTTAACTATGGCTACACCTTC. It is translated as CASSLGFNYGYTF.

This CDR3 is CASSPGGWGYNEQFF. The DNA for the CDR3 is TGTGCCAGCAGCCCCGGGGGTTGGGGATACAATGAGCAGTTCTTC. The genes are TRBV9 and TRBJ2-1; possibly TRBD2 for D (6 bases). The V end was cut by 4 bases, the J end by 4 bases, with 15 bases between. The CDR3 has 15 amino acids. CDR1 SGDLS and CDR2 YYNGEE come from the germline V gene.

The chain is built from TRBV6-5 and TRBJ1-2, with 10 bases identical to TRBD1. V lost 6 bases, J lost 6 bases, and 1 base stayed unmatched. The CDR3 is 12 amino acids. Germline-derived CDR1 and CDR2 are MNHEY and SVGAGI. Written as DNA, the CDR3 is TGTGCCAGCAGGGGGACAGGGGATGGCTACACCTTC. It is translated as CASRGTGDGYTF.